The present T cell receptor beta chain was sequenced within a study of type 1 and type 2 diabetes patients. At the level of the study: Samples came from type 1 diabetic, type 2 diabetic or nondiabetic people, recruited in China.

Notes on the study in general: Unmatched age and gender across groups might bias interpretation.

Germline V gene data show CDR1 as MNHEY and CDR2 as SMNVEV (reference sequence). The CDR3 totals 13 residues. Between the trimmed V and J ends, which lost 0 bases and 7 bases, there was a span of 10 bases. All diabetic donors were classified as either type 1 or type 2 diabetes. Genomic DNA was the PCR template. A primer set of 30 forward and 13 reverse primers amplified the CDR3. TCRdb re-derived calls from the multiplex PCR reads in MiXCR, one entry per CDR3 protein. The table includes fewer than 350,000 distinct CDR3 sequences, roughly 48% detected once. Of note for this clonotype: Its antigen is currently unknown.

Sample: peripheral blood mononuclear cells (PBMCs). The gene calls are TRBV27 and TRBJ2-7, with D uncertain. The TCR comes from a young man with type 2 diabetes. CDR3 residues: CASSLSRITEQYF. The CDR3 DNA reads TGTGCCAGCAGTTTATCCAGGATAACGGAGCAGTACTTC.